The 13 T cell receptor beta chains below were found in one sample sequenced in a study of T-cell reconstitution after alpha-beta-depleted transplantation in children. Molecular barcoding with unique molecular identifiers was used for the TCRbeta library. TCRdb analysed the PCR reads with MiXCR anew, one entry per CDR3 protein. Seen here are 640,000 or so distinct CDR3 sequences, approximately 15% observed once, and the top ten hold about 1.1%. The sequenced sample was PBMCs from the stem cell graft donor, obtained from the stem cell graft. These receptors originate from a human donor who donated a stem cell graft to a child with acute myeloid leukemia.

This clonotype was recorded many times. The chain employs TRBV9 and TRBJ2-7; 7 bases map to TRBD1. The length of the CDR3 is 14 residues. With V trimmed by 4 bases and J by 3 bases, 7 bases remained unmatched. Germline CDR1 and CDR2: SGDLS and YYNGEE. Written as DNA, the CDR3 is TGTGCCAGCAGCCCCCGGGACAGCAACTACGAGCAGTACTTC. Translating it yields CASSPRDSNYEQYF.

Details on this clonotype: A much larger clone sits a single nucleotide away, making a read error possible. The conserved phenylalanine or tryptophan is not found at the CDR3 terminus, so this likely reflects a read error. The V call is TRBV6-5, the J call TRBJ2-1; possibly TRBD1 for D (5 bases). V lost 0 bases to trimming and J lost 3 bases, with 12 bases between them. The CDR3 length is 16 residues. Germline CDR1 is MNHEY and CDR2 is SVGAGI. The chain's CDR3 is CASSYSGQGDYNEQFC. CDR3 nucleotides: TGTGCCAGCAGTTACTCAGGGCAGGGCGACTACAATGAGCAGTTCTGC.

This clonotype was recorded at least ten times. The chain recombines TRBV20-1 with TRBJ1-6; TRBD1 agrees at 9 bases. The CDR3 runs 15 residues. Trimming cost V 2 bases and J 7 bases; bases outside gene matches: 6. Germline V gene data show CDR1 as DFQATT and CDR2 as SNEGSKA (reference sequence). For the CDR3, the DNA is TGCAGTGCTAGATTCGGGACAGGGAACAATTCACCCCTCCACTTT. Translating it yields CSARFGTGNNSPLHF.

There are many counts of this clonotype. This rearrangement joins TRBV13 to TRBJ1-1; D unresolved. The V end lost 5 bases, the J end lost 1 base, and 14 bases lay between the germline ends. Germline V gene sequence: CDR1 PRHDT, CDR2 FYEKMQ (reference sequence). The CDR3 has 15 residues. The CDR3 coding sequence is TGTGCCAGCAGCCCCCGAGGGAGGGCGAACACTGAAGCTTTCTTT. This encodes CASSPRGRANTEAFF.

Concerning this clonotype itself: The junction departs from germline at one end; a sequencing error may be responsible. The CDR3, as DNA: TGTGCCAGCAGCCCATCAATAACGCGGGCCACAGATACGCTGTATTTT. Translating gives CASSPSITRATDTLYF. The rearrangement uses TRBV7-2 and TRBJ2-3; possibly TRBD2 for D (5 bases). This CDR3 comprises 16 residues. Per germline, CDR1 SGHTA and CDR2 FQGNSA.

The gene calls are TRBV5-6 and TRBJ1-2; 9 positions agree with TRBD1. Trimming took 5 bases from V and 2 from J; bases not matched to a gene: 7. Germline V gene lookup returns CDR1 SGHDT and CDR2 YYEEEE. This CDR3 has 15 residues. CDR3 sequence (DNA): TGTGCCAGCAGTTACACCGGGACAGGGAACTATGGCTACACCTTC. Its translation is CASSYTGTGNYGYTF.

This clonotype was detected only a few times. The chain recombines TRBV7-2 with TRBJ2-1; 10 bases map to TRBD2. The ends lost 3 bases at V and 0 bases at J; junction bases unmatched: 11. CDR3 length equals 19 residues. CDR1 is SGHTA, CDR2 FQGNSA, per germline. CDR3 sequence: CASSFAPLAGDPSYNEQFF. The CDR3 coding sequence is TGTGCCAGCAGCTTTGCTCCTCTAGCGGGGGATCCCTCCTACAATGAGCAGTTCTTC.

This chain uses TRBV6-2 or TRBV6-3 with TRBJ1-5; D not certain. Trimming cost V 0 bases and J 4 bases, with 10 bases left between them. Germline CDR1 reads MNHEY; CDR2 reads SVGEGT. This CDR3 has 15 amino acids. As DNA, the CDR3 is TGTGCCAGCAGTTACTCCGGCTGGGGTAATCAGCCCCAGCATTTT. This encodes CASSYSGWGNQPQHF.

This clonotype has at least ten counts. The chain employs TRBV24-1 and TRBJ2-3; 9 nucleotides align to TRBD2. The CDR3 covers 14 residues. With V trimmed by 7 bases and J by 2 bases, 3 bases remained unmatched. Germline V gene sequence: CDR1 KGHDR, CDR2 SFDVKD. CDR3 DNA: TGTGCCACCAGAGCGGGGGGAATCACAGATACGCAGTATTTT. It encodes CATRAGGITDTQYF.

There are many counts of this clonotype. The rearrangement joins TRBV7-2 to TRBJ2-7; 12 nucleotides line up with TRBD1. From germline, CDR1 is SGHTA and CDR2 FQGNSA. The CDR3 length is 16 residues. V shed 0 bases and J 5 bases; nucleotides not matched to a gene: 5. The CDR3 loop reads CASSLAGTGGRNEQYV. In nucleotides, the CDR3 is TGTGCCAGCAGCTTAGCGGGGACAGGGGGCCGGAACGAGCAGTACGTC.

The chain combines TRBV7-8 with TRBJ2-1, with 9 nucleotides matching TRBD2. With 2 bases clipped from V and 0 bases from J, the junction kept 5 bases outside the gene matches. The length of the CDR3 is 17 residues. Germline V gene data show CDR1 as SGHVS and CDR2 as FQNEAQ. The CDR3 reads CASSLRASGTSYNEQFF. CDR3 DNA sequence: TGTGCCAGCAGCTTAAGGGCTAGCGGGACCTCCTACAATGAGCAGTTCTTC.

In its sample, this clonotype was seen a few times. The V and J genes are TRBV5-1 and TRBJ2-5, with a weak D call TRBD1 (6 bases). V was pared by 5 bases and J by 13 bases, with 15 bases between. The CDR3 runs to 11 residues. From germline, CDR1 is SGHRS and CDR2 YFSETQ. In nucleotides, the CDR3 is TGCGCCAGCAGTTTGACAGGACCAAGGTACTTC. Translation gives CASSLTGPRYF.

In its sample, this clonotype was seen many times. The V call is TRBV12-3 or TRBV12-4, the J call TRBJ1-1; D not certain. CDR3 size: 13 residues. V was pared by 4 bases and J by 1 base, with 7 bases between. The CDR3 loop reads CASSSPWNTEAFF. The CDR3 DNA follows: TGTGCCAGCAGTTCCCCATGGAACACTGAAGCTTTCTTT.